These T cell receptor beta chains were read from a single sample in a study of beta chain features in type 1 diabetes. TCRdb's copy holds only in-frame clones and misses some; the assay was immunoSEQ multiplex PCR. The sample has some 300,000 clones, 7% to 9% seen once. The sequenced sample consisted of central memory CD4+ T cells from blood. The receptors originated from a woman aged 18-30 years in good health. Each CDR3 is given with its conserved first and last residue. A D gene is named only where the DNA matches it firmly. Not every row has a clone size; where given, it reads once, few, many or a size class.

-	TRBV6-5	few	TRBJ1-1	TGTGCCAGCGGGCGGACATTGAACACTGAAGCTTTCTTT	CASGRTLNTEAFF
TRBD1	TRBV7-2	-	TRBJ2-5	TGTGCCAGCAGCTACCAGGCAGGGGGAACTCAAGAGACCCAGTACTTC	CASSYQAGGTQETQYF
-	TRBV7-3	-	TRBJ2-1	TGTGCCAGCAGCTTAAGGCAGGGACATGAGCAGCTCTTC	CASSLRQGHEQLF
TRBD2	TRBV9	few	TRBJ2-7	TGTGCCAGCAGTACCGGGACTAGCTCCTACGAGCAGTACTTC	CASSTGTSSYEQYF
-	TRBV18	-	TRBJ1-1	TGTGCCAGCTCACCCGGCGACACTGAAGCTTTCTTT	CASSPGDTEAFF
-	TRBV10-3	-	TRBJ1-1	TGTGCCATCAGTGAGTCTGGCAGGGGCAACACTGAAGCTTTCTTT	CAISESGRGNTEAFF
-	TRBV29-1	-	TRBJ1-2	TGCAGCGTTGACAGAGCTAACTATGGCTACACCTTC	CSVDRANYGYTF
-	TRBV29-1	few	TRBJ2-1	TGCAGCGTTGGACGATTTAGTTACAATGAGCAGTTCTTC	CSVGRFSYNEQFF
-	TRBV19	few	TRBJ2-5	TGTGCCAGTAGTATCGGAGGGACACAAGAGACCCAGTACTTC	CASSIGGTQETQYF
-	TRBV7-2	many	TRBJ2-3	TGTGCCAGCAGCTTTCGCCCCACAGATACGCAGTATTTT	CASSFRPTDTQYF
TRBD1	TRBV14	few	TRBJ2-5	TGTGCCAGCAGCCAACCCACAGGGGTCGGGGAGACCCAGTACTTC	CASSQPTGVGETQYF
-	TRBV10-3	few	TRBJ2-3	TGTGCCATCAGGGGGATGAAACGGGGGGCTAACACAGATACGCAGTATTTT	CAIRGMKRGANTDTQYF
TRBD2	TRBV25-1	-	TRBJ2-1	TGTGCCAGCAGTGAGGATCGGGGGAGGGCCTTCGGTGAGCAGTTCTTC	CASSEDRGRAFGEQFF
TRBD1	TRBV18	many	TRBJ1-5	TGTGCCAGCTCGCCCGACAGGGATGGTCAGCCCCAGCATTTT	CASSPDRDGQPQHF
TRBD2	TRBV7-2	-	TRBJ2-5	TGTGCCAGCAGCCCACAAGCAGGCGGGAGGGACGCGACCCAGTACTTC	CASSPQAGGRDATQYF
TRBD1	TRBV29-1	few	TRBJ2-3	TGCAGCGTTGGACAGGGTTACACAGATACGCAGTATTTT	CSVGQGYTDTQYF
-	TRBV29-1	many	TRBJ2-3	TGCAGCCTACGGGGTATGAGCACAGATACGCAGTATTTT	CSLRGMSTDTQYF
-	TRBV28	many	TRBJ1-2	TGTGCCAGCAGTCGCCAGCGATATGGCTACACCTTC	CASSRQRYGYTF
-	TRBV29-1	many	TRBJ2-4	TGCAGCGTGATGCTGCAGGGGGCCAAAAACATTCAGTACTTC	CSVMLQGAKNIQYF
-	TRBV18	-	TRBJ2-7	TGTGCCAGCTCACCAGTTGTTCGGGCCTCGGAGCAGTACTTC	CASSPVVRASEQYF
-	TRBV2	-	TRBJ2-3	TGTGCCAGCAGTGCAATGCCAGATACGCAGTATTTT	CASSAMPDTQYF
-	TRBV5-1	few	TRBJ1-2	TGCGCCAGCAGCACCGGGACGGCCTACTATGGCTACACCTTC	CASSTGTAYYGYTF
-	TRBV6-5	few	TRBJ1-1	TGTGCCAGCAGTACTACAGGGAGGGACACTGAAGCTTTCTTT	CASSTTGRDTEAFF
-	TRBV9	few	TRBJ2-3	TGTGCCAGCAGCGTTCGGGTCTCCACAGATACGCAGTATTTT	CASSVRVSTDTQYF
-	TRBV25-1	few	TRBJ1-2	TGTGCCAGCAGTGACCCGCTGGGGGGCCAGGATGGCTACACCTTC	CASSDPLGGQDGYTF
-	TRBV2	few	TRBJ2-5	TGTGCCAGCTGCCCAGAGGCAGGGGAGACCCAGTACTTC	CASCPEAGETQYF
-	TRBV5-4	-	TRBJ1-6	TGTGCCAGCAGCTTGGGACGGAGAGGTTCACCCCTCCACTTT	CASSLGRRGSPLHF
TRBD1	TRBV5-4	many	TRBJ1-4	TGTGCCAGCAGCGCTCCGGACAGGGAAAATGAAAAACTGTTTTTT	CASSAPDRENEKLFF
-	TRBV5-1	few	TRBJ2-1	TGCGCCAGCAGCTTGGGCGACTACAATGAGCAGTTCTTC	CASSLGDYNEQFF
-	TRBV27	-	TRBJ2-2	TGTGCCAGCAGTTTTGGCAGTAACACCGGGGAGCTGTTTTTT	CASSFGSNTGELFF
-	TRBV6-5	-	TRBJ1-2	TGTGCCAGCAGTTACTCTCTGGGACTGGATGGCTACACCTTC	CASSYSLGLDGYTF
-	TRBV11-3	-	TRBJ1-2	TGTGCCAGCAGCTTTACAGGGCCCCATGGCTACACCTTC	CASSFTGPHGYTF